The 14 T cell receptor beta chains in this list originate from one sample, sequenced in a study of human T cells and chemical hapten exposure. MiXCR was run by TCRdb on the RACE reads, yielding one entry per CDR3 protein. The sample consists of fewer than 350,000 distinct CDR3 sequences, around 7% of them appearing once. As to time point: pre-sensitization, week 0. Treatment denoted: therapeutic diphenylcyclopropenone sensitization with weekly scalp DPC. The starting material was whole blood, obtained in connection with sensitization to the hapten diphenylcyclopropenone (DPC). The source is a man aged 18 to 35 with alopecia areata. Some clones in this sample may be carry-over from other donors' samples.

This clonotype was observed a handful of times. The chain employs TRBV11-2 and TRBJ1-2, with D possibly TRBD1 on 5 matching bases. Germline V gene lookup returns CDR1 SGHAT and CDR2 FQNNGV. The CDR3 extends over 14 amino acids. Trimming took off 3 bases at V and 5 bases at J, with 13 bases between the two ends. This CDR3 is CASSFATDTYGYTF. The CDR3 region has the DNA TGTGCCAGCAGCTTTGCGACAGACACTTATGGCTACACCTTC.

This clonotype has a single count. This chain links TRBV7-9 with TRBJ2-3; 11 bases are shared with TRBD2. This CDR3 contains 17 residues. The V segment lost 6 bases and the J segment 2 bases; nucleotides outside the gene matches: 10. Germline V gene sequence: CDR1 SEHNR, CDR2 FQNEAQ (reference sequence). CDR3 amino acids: CASRIKAGLAATDTQYF. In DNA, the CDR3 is TGTGCCAGCAGGATCAAGGCGGGACTAGCGGCCACAGATACGCAGTATTTT.

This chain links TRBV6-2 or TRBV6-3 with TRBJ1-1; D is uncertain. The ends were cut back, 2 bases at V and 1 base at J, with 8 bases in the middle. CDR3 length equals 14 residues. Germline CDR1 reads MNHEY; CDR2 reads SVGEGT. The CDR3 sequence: CASSYRAENTEAFF. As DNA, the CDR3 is TGTGCCAGCAGTTACCGAGCCGAGAACACTGAAGCTTTCTTT.

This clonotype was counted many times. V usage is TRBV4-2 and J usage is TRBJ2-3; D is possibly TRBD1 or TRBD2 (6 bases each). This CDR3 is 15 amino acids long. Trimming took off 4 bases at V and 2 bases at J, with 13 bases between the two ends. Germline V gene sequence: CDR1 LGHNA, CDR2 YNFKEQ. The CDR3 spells CASSRGDINTDTQYF. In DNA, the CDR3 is TGTGCCAGCAGCCGCGGGGACATCAACACAGATACGCAGTATTTT.

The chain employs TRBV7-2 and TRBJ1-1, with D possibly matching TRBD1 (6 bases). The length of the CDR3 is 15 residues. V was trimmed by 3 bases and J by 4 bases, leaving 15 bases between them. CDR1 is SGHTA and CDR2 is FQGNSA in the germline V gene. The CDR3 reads CASSLAPGARTEAFF. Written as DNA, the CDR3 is TGTGCCAGCAGCTTGGCCCCGGGGGCTCGCACTGAAGCTTTCTTT.

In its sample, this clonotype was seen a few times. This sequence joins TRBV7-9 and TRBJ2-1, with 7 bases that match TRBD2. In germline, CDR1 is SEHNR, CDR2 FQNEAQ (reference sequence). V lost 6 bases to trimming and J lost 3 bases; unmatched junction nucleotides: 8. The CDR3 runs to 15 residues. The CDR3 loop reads CASRPGLADYNEQFF. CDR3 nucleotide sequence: TGTGCCAGCAGGCCAGGGCTAGCGGACTACAATGAGCAGTTCTTC.

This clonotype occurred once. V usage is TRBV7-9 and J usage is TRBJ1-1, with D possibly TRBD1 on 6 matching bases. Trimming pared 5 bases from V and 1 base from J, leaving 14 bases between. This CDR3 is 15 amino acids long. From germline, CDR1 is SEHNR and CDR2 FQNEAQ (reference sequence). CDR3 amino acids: CASSQGRVSNTEAFF. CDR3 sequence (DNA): TGTGCCAGCAGCCAGGGGAGAGTCTCGAACACTGAAGCTTTCTTT. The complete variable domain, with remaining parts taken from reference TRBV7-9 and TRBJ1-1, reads DTGVSQNPRHKITKRGQNVTFRCDPISEHNRLYWYRQTLGQGPEFLTYFQNEAQLEKSRLLSDRFSAERPKGSFSTLEIQRTEQGDSAMYLCASSQGRVSNTEAFFGQGTRLTVV.

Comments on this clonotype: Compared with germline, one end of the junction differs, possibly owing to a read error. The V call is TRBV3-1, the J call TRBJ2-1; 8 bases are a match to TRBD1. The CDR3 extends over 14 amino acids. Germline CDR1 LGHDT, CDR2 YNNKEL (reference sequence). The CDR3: CVSRERDRGNEQFF. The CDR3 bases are TGTGTCAGCAGAGAGAGAGACAGGGGCAATGAGCAGTTCTTC.

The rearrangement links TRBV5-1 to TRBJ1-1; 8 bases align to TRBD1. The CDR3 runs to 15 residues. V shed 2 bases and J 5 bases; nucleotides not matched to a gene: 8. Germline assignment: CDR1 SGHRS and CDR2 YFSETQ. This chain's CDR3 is CASSFADRETTEAFF. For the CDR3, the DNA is TGCGCCAGCAGCTTCGCGGACAGGGAGACAACTGAAGCTTTCTTT.

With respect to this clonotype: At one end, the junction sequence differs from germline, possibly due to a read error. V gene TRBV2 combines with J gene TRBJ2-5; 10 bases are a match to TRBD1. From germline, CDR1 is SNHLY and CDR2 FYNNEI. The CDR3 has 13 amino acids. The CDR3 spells CVSSEDRGKTQYF. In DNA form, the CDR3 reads TGTGTCAGCAGTGAGGACAGGGGGAAGACCCAGTACTTC. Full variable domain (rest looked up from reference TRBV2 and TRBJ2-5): EPEVTQTPSHQVTQMGQEVILRCVPISNHLYFYWYRQILGQKVEFLVSFYNNEISEKSEIFDDQFSVERPDGSNFTLKIRSTKLEDSAMYFCVSSEDRGKTQYFGPGTRLLVL.

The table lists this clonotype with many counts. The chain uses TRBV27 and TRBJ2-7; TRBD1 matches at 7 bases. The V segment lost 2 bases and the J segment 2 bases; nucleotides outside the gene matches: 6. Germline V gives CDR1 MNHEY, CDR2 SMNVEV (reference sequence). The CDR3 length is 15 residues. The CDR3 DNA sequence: TGTGCCAGCAGTTTAGAGAGGGGGCGCACCTACGAGCAGTACTTC. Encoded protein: CASSLERGRTYEQYF.

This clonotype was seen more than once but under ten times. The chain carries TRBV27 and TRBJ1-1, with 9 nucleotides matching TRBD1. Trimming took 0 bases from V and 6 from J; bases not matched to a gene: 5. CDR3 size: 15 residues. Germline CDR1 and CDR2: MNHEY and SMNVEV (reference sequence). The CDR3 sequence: CASSLSYGTGSEAFF. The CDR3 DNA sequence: TGTGCCAGCAGTTTATCGTATGGGACAGGGTCTGAAGCTTTCTTT.

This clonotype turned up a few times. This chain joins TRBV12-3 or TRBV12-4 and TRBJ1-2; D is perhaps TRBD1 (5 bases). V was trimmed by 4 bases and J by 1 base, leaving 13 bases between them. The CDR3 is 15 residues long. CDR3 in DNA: TGTGCCAGCAGTTCCTCGGACACGATTAACTATGGCTACACCTTC. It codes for CASSSSDTINYGYTF.

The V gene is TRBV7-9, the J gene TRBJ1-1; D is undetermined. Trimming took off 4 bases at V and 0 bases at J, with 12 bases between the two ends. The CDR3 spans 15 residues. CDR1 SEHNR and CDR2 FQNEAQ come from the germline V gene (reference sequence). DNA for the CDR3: TGTGCCAGCAGCTCCCACAGCGGCATGAACACTGAAGCTTTCTTT. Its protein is CASSSHSGMNTEAFF.